The rows below give T cell receptor beta chains drawn from one sample of a study of technical replicates of blood from several donors. Assay: immunoSEQ multiplex PCR; the TCRdb copy retains only in-frame clones and omits some. In the table there are some 74,000 clones, 80% to 95% of which are singletons. The sequencing sample was made of T cells isolated from PBMCs. These receptors all stem from a human donor in good health. Each CDR3 is given with its conserved first and last residue. The order of the fields is clone size, J gene, D gene, V gene, CDR3 protein, CDR3 DNA. The D gene is left open where the match is weak. Rows give clone size only sometimes, using once, few, many, or a class for an expanded clone.

once TRBJ2-1 TRBD2 TRBV7-2 CASSLAATSGSSYNEQFF TGTGCCAGCAGCTTAGCTGCCACTAGCGGTAGCTCCTACAATGAGCAGTTCTTC
. TRBJ2-7 . TRBV19 CASSPREISYEQYF TGTGCCAGTAGTCCTAGGGAGATCTCCTACGAGCAGTACTTC
. TRBJ1-4 . TRBV25-1 CASSDTRFATNEKLFF TGTGCCAGCAGTGATACCAGATTTGCAACTAATGAAAAACTGTTTTTT
. TRBJ1-1 . TRBV11-2 CASSLSGTEAFF TGTGCCAGCAGCTTATCGGGCACTGAAGCTTTCTTT
. TRBJ1-5 TRBD1 TRBV6-1 CATLSDRGLGQPQHF TGTGCCACTCTTTCAGACAGGGGGCTTGGTCAGCCCCAGCATTTT
. TRBJ2-3 TRBD2 TRBV4-3 CASSLGVAGVIDGTDTQYF TGCGCCAGCAGCCTGGGGGTAGCGGGAGTAATAGACGGCACAGATACGCAGTATTTT
. TRBJ2-5 . TRBV27 CASSFPGHQETQYF TGTGCCAGCAGTTTTCCGGGACATCAAGAGACCCAGTACTTC
once TRBJ2-3 . TRBV7-9 CASSLGAEGLSTDTQYF TGTGCCAGCAGCTTGGGGGCGGAAGGCCTTAGCACAGATACGCAGTATTTT
. TRBJ2-7 . TRBV18 CASSQRGWEQYF TGTGCCAGCTCACAAAGGGGGTGGGAGCAGTACTTC
. TRBJ2-1 . TRBV29-1 CSGGKGGLGEQFF TGCAGCGGGGGAAAGGGCGGACTTGGTGAGCAGTTCTTC
. TRBJ2-7 TRBD1 TRBV2 CASSKDRVSSYEQYF TGTGCCAGCAGTAAGGACAGGGTAAGCTCCTACGAGCAGTACTTC
. TRBJ1-1 . TRBV2 CASSGASEAFF TGTGCCAGCAGTGGAGCCAGTGAAGCTTTCTTT
once TRBJ2-7 . TRBV6-1 CASKPGHSLYEQYF TGTGCCAGCAAGCCAGGACACTCTCTCTACGAGCAGTACTTC
. TRBJ2-1 TRBD2 TRBV7-3 CASSISGSEQFF TGTGCCAGCAGCATTAGCGGGAGTGAGCAGTTCTTC
. TRBJ2-1 . TRBV6-7 CIRSFGSGNEQFF TGTATCCGCAGTTTCGGGAGTGGCAATGAGCAGTTCTTC
few TRBJ1-1 . TRBV19 CASSRRAGTEAFF TGTGCCAGTAGTCGGCGGGCGGGCACTGAAGCTTTCTTT
. TRBJ1-1 . TRBV27 CASSFGETTEAFF TGTGCCAGCAGTTTTGGGGAGACCACTGAAGCTTTCTTT
. TRBJ1-1 TRBD1 TRBV5-1 CASSLDSQGGTEAFF TGCGCCAGCAGCCTAGATTCACAGGGGGGTACTGAAGCTTTCTTT